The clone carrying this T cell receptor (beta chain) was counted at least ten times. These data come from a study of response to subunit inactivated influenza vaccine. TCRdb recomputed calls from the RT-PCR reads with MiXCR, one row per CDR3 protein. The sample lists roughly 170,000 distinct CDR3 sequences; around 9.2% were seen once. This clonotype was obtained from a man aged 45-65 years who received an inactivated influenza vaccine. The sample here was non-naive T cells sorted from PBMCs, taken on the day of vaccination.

The CDR3 region has the DNA TGTGCCTGGACGCTGGACCTCGTCTCTGGGGCCAACGTCCTGACTTTC. It translates to CAWTLDLVSGANVLTF. The chain employs TRBV30 and TRBJ2-6, with D uncertain. The germline gives CDR1 GTSNPN, CDR2 SVGIG (reference sequence). The CDR3 extends over 16 amino acids. Trimming removed 4 bases from V and 0 bases from J, with 13 bases in between. The complete variable domain, with remaining parts taken from reference TRBV30 and TRBJ2-6, reads SQTIHQWPATLVQPVGSPLSLECTVEGTSNPNLYWYRQAAGRGLQLLFYSVGIGQISSEVPQNLSASRPQDRQFILSSKKLLLSDSGFYLCAWTLDLVSGANVLTFGAGSRLTVL.